One and the same sample provided the 7 T cell receptor beta chains below, sequenced in a study of molecular identifiers for immune sequencing clone quantification. TCRdb fed the PCR reads into MiXCR, producing one record per CDR3 protein. The sample has approximately 90,000 distinct CDR3 sequences; 24% are singletons. The specimen sequenced was naive CD8+ T cells from blood, with Jurkat cell RNA spiked in. Documented subset: FACS-sorted CD8+CD4-CCR7+CD45RA+ naive T cells. These receptors originate from a human donor in good health. Some libraries in this study had Jurkat cell RNA spiked in.

This clonotype came up many times. V and J are TRBV7-9 and TRBJ2-2; no firm D call. There are 14 residues in the CDR3. The V gene's germline CDR1 is SEHNR and CDR2 FQNEAQ (reference sequence). V was clipped by 1 base and J by 2 bases, with 5 bases between them. DNA for the CDR3: TGTGCCAGCAGCTTAGTTTCCAACACCGGGGAGCTGTTTTTT. Protein product: CASSLVSNTGELFF.

A remark on this clonotype: This may be a read error: a much more frequent sequence differs by one nucleotide. CDR3 in DNA: TGCAGTACAAACGGAGATACGCAGTATTTT. Translation gives CSTNGDTQYF. The chain joins TRBV20-1 to TRBJ2-3; D unclear. This CDR3 spans 10 amino acids. Germline values: CDR1 DFQATT, CDR2 SNEGSKA (reference sequence). Trimming stripped 8 bases from V and 5 bases from J, with 8 bases between.

The CDR3 spells CAYHRDPSRRDTQYF. CDR3 bases: TGTGCCTACCACCGGGACCCCTCTCGAAGAGATACGCAGTATTTT. The J gene is TRBJ2-3, the V gene TRBV30, with D possibly called TRBD1 or TRBD2 (5 bases each). This CDR3 spans 15 amino acids. Deletions cut 7 bases from V and 5 bases from J, with 22 bases between. Germline V CDR1 and CDR2: GTSNPN, SVGIG (reference sequence).

The table lists this clonotype with many counts. The J gene is TRBJ2-7, the V gene TRBV5-1, with D possibly TRBD1 on 6 matching bases. The CDR3 is 13 residues long. The germline V gene encodes CDR1 SGHRS and CDR2 YFSETQ. The ends were cut back, 3 bases at V and 0 bases at J, with 7 bases in the middle. The CDR3 reads CASSWGLSYEQYF. The CDR3 DNA follows: TGCGCCAGCAGCTGGGGGCTCTCCTACGAGCAGTACTTC.

This clonotype was detected many times. The chain employs TRBV5-1 and TRBJ2-7; D perhaps matches TRBD1 (5 bases). This CDR3 spans 15 amino acids. Germline CDR1 reads SGHRS; CDR2 reads YFSETQ. Trimming cost V 0 bases and J 5 bases, with 15 bases left between them. The CDR3 protein is CASSLGQGVRNEQYF. The CDR3 region has the DNA TGCGCCAGCAGCTTGGGGCAAGGGGTCCGTAACGAGCAGTACTTC.

This clonotype showed up just a few times. V is TRBV19 and J is TRBJ2-3; 10 bases match TRBD2. In germline, CDR1 is LNHDA, CDR2 SQIVND (reference sequence). The CDR3 has 16 residues. The junction had 4 bases not matched to a gene; V was cut back by 3 bases and J by 1 base. CDR3 sequence (DNA): TGTGCCAGTAGTATCCTAACTAGCGGGGGCACAGATACGCAGTATTTT. Its translation: CASSILTSGGTDTQYF.

This clonotype was observed many times. The chain uses TRBV5-8 and TRBJ2-1; 12 nucleotides align to TRBD1. The J segment lost 6 bases and the V segment lost 6 bases, leaving 7 bases of the junction unmatched. Germline V gene lookup returns CDR1 SGHTS and CDR2 YDEGEE. The CDR3 is 15 residues long. The CDR3 is CASTMGQGARNEQFF. The CDR3, as DNA: TGTGCCAGCACTATGGGACAGGGGGCGCGCAATGAGCAGTTCTTC.